This TCR beta chain was captured by sequencing in a study of blood T cell repertoires in COVID-19. About the research overall: Material from acute and convalescent COVID-19 was sourced from the United States, Italy and Spain. Nucleic acid was either cDNA or gDNA, and it came from T cells, B-cell-depleted T cells, or PBMCs.

Original handling: By means of reference gene primer amplification, nucleated cell counts were estimated. Sequencing was performed with immunoSEQ multiplex PCR; in TCRdb, only in-frame clones are kept and a portion is missing. V and J calls and clone size come straight from that table; D and trimming were deduced from the DNA. The data hold fewer than 85,000 clones, with about 85% observed a single time. The germline V gene has CDR1 LGHNT and CDR2 FRNRAP. The length of the CDR3 is 13 residues. V was pared by 7 bases and J by 6 bases, with 15 bases between. The sample taken for sequencing was peripheral blood. The gene calls are TRBV12-5 and TRBJ1-1; possible D gene TRBD1, 6 bases. The receptor was isolated from a human donor in a cohort sampled during active COVID-19. DNA for the CDR3: TGTGCTAGTGCCCGGGAGGGGGGCGCTGAAGCTTTCTTT. Protein sequence: CASAREGGAEAFF.